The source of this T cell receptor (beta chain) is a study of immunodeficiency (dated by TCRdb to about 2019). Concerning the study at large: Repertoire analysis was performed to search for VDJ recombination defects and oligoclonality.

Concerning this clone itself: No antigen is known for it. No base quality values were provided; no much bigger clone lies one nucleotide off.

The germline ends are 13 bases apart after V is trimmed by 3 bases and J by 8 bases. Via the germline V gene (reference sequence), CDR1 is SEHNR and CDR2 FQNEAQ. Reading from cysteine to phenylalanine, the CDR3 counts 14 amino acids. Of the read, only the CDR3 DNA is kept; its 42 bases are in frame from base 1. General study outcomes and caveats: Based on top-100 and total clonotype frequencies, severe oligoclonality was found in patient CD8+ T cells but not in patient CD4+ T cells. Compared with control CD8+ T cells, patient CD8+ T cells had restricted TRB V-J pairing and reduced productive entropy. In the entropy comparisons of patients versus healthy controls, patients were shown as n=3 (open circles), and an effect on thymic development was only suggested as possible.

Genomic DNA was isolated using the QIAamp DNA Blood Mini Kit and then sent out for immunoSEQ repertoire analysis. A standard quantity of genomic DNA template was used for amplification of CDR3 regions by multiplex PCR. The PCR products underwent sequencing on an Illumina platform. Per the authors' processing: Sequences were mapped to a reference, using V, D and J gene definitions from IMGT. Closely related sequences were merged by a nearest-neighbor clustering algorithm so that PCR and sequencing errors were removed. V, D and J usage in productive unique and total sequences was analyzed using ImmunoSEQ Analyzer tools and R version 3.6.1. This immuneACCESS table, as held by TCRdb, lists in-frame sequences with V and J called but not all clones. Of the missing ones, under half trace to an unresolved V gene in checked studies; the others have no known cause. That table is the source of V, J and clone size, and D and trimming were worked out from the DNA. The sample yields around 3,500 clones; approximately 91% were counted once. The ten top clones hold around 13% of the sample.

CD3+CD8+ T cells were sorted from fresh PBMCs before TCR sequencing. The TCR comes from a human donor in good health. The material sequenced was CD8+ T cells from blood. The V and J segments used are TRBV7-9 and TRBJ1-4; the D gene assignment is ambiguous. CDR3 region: CASSLGSGFEKLFF. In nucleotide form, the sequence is TGTGCCAGCAGCTTGGGATCGGGGTTCGAAAAACTGTTTTTT.